This T cell receptor beta chain is drawn from a study of cytomegalovirus exposure and HLA in healthy donors. Study-wide points: Common viral pathogens (according to a later analysis) appeared linked to several of the most significant clusters.

Use of 60 Vbeta and 13 Jbeta primers characterized the PCR. The assay was immunoSEQ multiplex PCR, and TCRdb's table has in-frame clones only and misses some. The sample has about 180,000 clones, approximately 73% seen once. Germline CDR1 and CDR2: SGHNT and YYREEE (reference sequence). Trimming removed 3 bases from V and 9 bases from J; junction bases left unmatched: 8. The CDR3 spans 15 residues. In this sample, this clone turned up a few times. Its specificity is unknown. J is TRBJ1-6 and V is TRBV5-4, with 8 bases aligning to TRBD1. The specimen sequenced was PBMCs. The clonotype was recovered from a woman under 40 in good health and CMV-seropositive. The CDR3 spells CASSSNRGGASPLHF. CDR3 DNA sequence: TGTGCCAGCAGCTCAAACAGGGGGGGGGCTTCACCCCTCCACTTT.